These 23 T cell receptor beta chains were all obtained from the same sample, sequenced in a study of neurological immune-mediated disorders. Each CDR3 protein gets one entry after TCRdb re-called the 5' RACE reads with MiXCR. The sample lists approximately 50,000 distinct CDR3 sequences, about 3.7% occurring once. The specimen sequenced was PBMCs. Receptors originate from a man aged 40-49 years with multiple sclerosis.

The chain carries TRBV18 and TRBJ2-3, with TRBD1 as a possible D gene (6 bases). The CDR3 loop spans 14 amino acids. V lost 2 bases and J lost 7, with 13 bases in between. The germline CDR1 and CDR2 sequences are KGHSH and LQKENI. CDR3 region: CASSPSPGHHTQYF. The CDR3 DNA reads TGTGCCAGCTCACCATCCCCGGGACACCATACGCAGTATTTT.

This clonotype was detected many times. This chain uses TRBV12-3 or TRBV12-4 with TRBJ2-3, with 7 bases that match TRBD1. J lost 2 bases, V lost 4 bases, and 6 bases had no gene match. The CDR3 extends over 15 amino acids. CDR3 bases: TGTGCCAGCAGTTCACAGGGGACAATCACAGATACGCAGTATTTT. As protein: CASSSQGTITDTQYF.

There are a few counts of this clonotype. This chain joins TRBV20-1 and TRBJ2-7; 7 bases align to TRBD2. The V segment lost 5 bases and the J segment 3 bases; nucleotides outside the gene matches: 4. Germline V lookup: CDR1 DFQATT, CDR2 SNEGSKA (reference sequence). The CDR3 consists of 12 residues. CDR3 DNA sequence: TGCAGTGCTCGGTGGGGGGGCTACGAGCAGTACTTC. Residues: CSARWGGYEQYF.

A remark on this clonotype: Its ends do not fully match the called genes, so a read error is possible. The gene calls are TRBV12-3 or TRBV12-4 and TRBJ1-6; D remains unclear. The CDR3 loop spans 16 amino acids. The CDR3 loop reads CASSLGAFRSNSPLNF. CDR3 bases: TGTGCCAGCAGTTTAGGGGCCTTCCGAAGTAATTCACCCCTCAACTTT.

There are many counts of this clonotype. This chain joins TRBV3-1 and TRBJ2-7; unclear D gene. CDR1 and CDR2 (germline): LGHDT, YNNKEL (reference sequence). The CDR3 runs 12 residues. V was cut by 0 bases and J by 4 bases, with 4 bases left in between. The CDR3 here is CASSQDWYEQYF. CDR3 DNA: TGTGCCAGCAGCCAAGACTGGTACGAGCAGTACTTC.

This clonotype was found many times. The chain joins TRBV4-2 to TRBJ1-3; D not resolved. From germline, CDR1 is LGHNA and CDR2 YNFKEQ. The CDR3 length is 16 residues. V lost 0 bases to trimming and J lost 0 bases, with 9 bases between them. In DNA, the CDR3 is TGTGCCAGCAGCCAAGATTGGCAGCTCTCTGGAAACACCATATATTTT. As protein: CASSQDWQLSGNTIYF.

This clonotype was found a few times. The chain links TRBV30 to TRBJ2-2, with D tentatively TRBD1 or TRBD2 (6 bases each). The germline CDR1 and CDR2 sequences are GTSNPN and SVGIG (reference sequence). The CDR3 covers 15 residues. V shed 4 bases and J shed 4 bases, with 16 bases lying between them. The CDR3 DNA follows: TGTGCCTGGATGTCGGGGGCACTATTCACCGGGGAGCTGTTTTTT. Translated, it gives CAWMSGALFTGELFF.

This clonotype was seen many times. One end of the junction fails to match germline, which may point to a read error. The V gene is TRBV12-5, the J gene TRBJ1-6; 8 positions match TRBD1. CDR1 is LGHNT, CDR2 FRNRAP, per germline. The CDR3 runs 17 residues. CDR3 in amino acids: CASGLALRRGPNSPLNF. In DNA form, the CDR3 reads TGTGCTAGTGGTTTGGCCCTCCGCAGGGGGCCTAATTCACCCCTCAACTTT.

This clonotype occurred many times. One end of the junction fails to match germline, which may point to a read error. The chain uses TRBV27 and TRBJ1-6, with a tentative D call TRBD1 (6 bases). Germline values: CDR1 MNHEY, CDR2 SMNVEV (reference sequence). The CDR3 is 12 residues long. The CDR3 here is CASSTGNSPLNF. DNA for the CDR3: TGTGCCAGCAGTACAGGGAATTCACCCCTCAACTTT.

This clonotype was counted between two and nine times. A read error may produce the germline difference seen at one junction end. The chain recombines TRBV10-3 with TRBJ1-5; D is perhaps TRBD1 (5 bases). Germline V gene sequence: CDR1 ENHRY, CDR2 SYGVKD. The CDR3 extends over 16 amino acids. The chain's CDR3 is CAISDQGPLSNQPQNF. CDR3 bases: TGTGCCATCAGTGACCAGGGACCGCTTAGCAATCAGCCCCAGAATTTT.

This clonotype was seen at least ten times. The chain uses TRBV7-3 and TRBJ2-1, with 9 bases matching TRBD1. The CDR3 runs to 18 residues. Germline CDR1 is SGHTA and CDR2 is FQGTGA. V lost 5 bases, J lost 5 bases, and 16 bases stayed unmatched. CDR3 region: CASSPNLSGTGPNNEQFF. In DNA, the CDR3 is TGTGCCAGCAGCCCGAACCTTTCCGGGACAGGGCCTAACAATGAGCAGTTCTTC.

To note about this clonotype: The germline gene is not matched at one end of the junction; a read error may be the cause. The J gene is TRBJ1-5, the V gene TRBV3-1; no reliable D call. The CDR3 totals 16 residues. Germline loops: CDR1 LGHDT, CDR2 YNNKEL (reference sequence). This chain's CDR3 is CASSQASDVSNQPQNF. For the CDR3, the DNA is TGTGCCAGCAGCCAAGCATCAGACGTTAGCAATCAGCCCCAGAATTTT.

Many counts were recorded for this clonotype. The rearrangement joins TRBV5-1 to TRBJ1-1; no clear D. Germline V gives CDR1 SGHRS, CDR2 YFSETQ. The V and J ends lost 1 base and 1 base respectively, with 11 bases between them. The CDR3 is 15 residues long. The chain's CDR3 is CASSLSGHENTEAFF. CDR3 coding DNA: TGCGCCAGCAGCTTGAGTGGCCACGAGAACACTGAAGCTTTCTTT.

This clonotype was detected many times. This sequence joins TRBV20-1 and TRBJ2-2; D is ambiguous. V gave up 2 bases and J gave up 7 bases, with 14 bases separating them. This CDR3 is built from 14 residues. In germline, CDR1 is DFQATT, CDR2 SNEGSKA (reference sequence). The CDR3: CSARSGSEVGELFF. In nucleotides, the CDR3 is TGCAGTGCTAGATCCGGAAGTGAAGTCGGGGAGCTGTTTTTT.

Regarding this clonotype: A read error may explain this, as a much larger clone is one base away. This chain connects TRBV5-1 to TRBJ2-7, with TRBD1 matching 9 bases. CDR1 and CDR2 (germline): SGHRS, YFSETQ. The CDR3 has 15 residues. The J segment lost 7 bases and the V segment lost 0 bases, leaving 8 bases of the junction unmatched. In nucleotides, the CDR3 is TGCGCCAGCAGCTTGGAAGGGACAGGGCGACAAGAGCAGTACTTC. This translates into CASSLEGTGRQEQYF.

This clonotype was recorded at least ten times. The chain combines TRBV3-1 with TRBJ1-1; TRBD1 matches at 8 bases. This CDR3 region has 14 residues. V lost 5 bases to trimming and J lost 1 base; unmatched junction nucleotides: 3. Germline CDR1 LGHDT, CDR2 YNNKEL (reference sequence). The CDR3 DNA reads as TGTGCCAGCAGCAACAGGGGGAGGAACACTGAAGCTTTCTTT. Amino acid sequence: CASSNRGRNTEAFF.

This clonotype has a count of ten or more. The gene calls are TRBV3-1 and TRBJ2-7; 8 nucleotides line up with TRBD1. Germline CDR1 and CDR2: LGHDT and YNNKEL (reference sequence). After removal of 4 bases from V and 0 bases from J, the junction contained 5 bases not matched to a gene. The CDR3 is made up of 15 amino acids. This chain's CDR3 is CASSLGQGNSYEQYF. CDR3 nucleotides: TGTGCCAGCAGCCTTGGACAGGGCAACTCCTACGAGCAGTACTTC.

About this clonotype itself: One end of the junction fails to match germline, which may point to a read error. The V and J genes are TRBV3-1 and TRBJ2-1; no definite D call. Germline loops: CDR1 LGHDT, CDR2 YNNKEL (reference sequence). This CDR3 region has 12 residues. CDR3 DNA sequence: TGTGTCAGCAGCAAAATCGGGCAGTCACAGTTCTTC. It encodes CVSSKIGQSQFF.

This clonotype was seen repeatedly, ten times or more. This chain joins TRBV11-2 and TRBJ1-4; maybe TRBD1 (5 bases). The CDR3 is 14 amino acids. Germline-derived CDR1 and CDR2 are SGHAT and FQNNGV. Between the trimmed V and J ends, which lost 5 bases and 10 bases, there was a span of 17 bases. The CDR3 nucleotides are TGTGCCAGCAGCCGATCGGGGGGGATTCGAAAACTGTTTTTT. Translating gives CASSRSGGIRKLFF.

This clonotype showed up many times. The chain is built from TRBV6-2 or TRBV6-3 and TRBJ1-5, with unresolved D. CDR1 and CDR2 from the germline V gene are MNHEY and SVGEGT. Trimming took off 6 bases at V and 6 bases at J, with 6 bases between the two ends. The CDR3 length is 11 residues. The CDR3 region has the DNA TGTGCCAGCAGGAACGGTCAGCCCCAGCATTTT. This translates into CASRNGQPQHF.

This clonotype was seen at least ten times. V and J are TRBV14 and TRBJ2-5; TRBD2 aligns across 8 bases. CDR3 length equals 14 residues. Germline-derived CDR1 and CDR2 are SGHDN and FVKESK. The V and J ends lost 0 bases and 6 bases, in that order; junction bases with no gene match: 3. This CDR3 is CASSQDGGRKTQYF. In nucleotides, the CDR3 is TGTGCCAGCAGCCAAGATGGCGGGAGGAAGACCCAGTACTTC.

This clonotype has ten or more counts. The chain couples TRBV7-9 to TRBJ2-7, with TRBD1 identical over 10 bases. The V gene's germline CDR1 is SEHNR and CDR2 FQNEAQ (reference sequence). This CDR3 has 18 amino acids. Trimming cost V 1 base and J 5 bases; bases outside gene matches: 14. In DNA, the CDR3 is TGTGCCAGCAGCTTAGGACGTGTGGGACAGGGGAAGATCAACGAGCAGTACTTC. It is translated as CASSLGRVGQGKINEQYF.

The V and J genes are TRBV12-5 and TRBJ2-2; weak D call: TRBD2 (6 bases). Per germline, CDR1 LGHNT and CDR2 FRNRAP. V was trimmed by 3 bases and J by 3 bases, leaving 11 bases between them. This CDR3 region has 15 residues. The CDR3 is CASGLRGWDTGELFF. Here the CDR3 DNA reads TGTGCTAGTGGTTTACGGGGGTGGGACACCGGGGAGCTGTTTTTT. The full variable domain, with the rest looked up from reference TRBV12-5 and TRBJ2-2, is DARVTQTPRHKVTEMGQEVTMRCQPILGHNTVFWYRQTMMQGLELLAYFRNRAPLDDSGMPKDRFSAEMPDATLATLKIQPSEPRDSAVYFCASGLRGWDTGELFFGEGSRLTVL.